One sample yielded the 5 T cell receptor beta chains listed below, sequenced in a study of CD4 T cells in relation to SARS-CoV-2 and coronaviruses. Their target antigens are unknown. TCRdb's copy holds only in-frame clones and misses some; the assay was immunoSEQ multiplex PCR. This repertoire shows 20,000 or so clones, about 73% found once; its top ten account for around a fifth. The unexposed donors gave CD4+ T cells in about 2010-2018, prior to COVID-19. The cells were cultured for under 13 days before CD4+ T cells were isolated. Sequencing was performed on CD4+ T cells from PBMCs, cultured in vitro. The source of these receptors is a human donor in good health.

The CDR3 DNA is TGTGCCAGTAGCCGACAGGGGAAATATGGCTACACCTTC. This codes for CASSRQGKYGYTF. The gene calls are TRBV19 and TRBJ1-2; 8 bases align to TRBD1. Germline loops: CDR1 LNHDA, CDR2 SQIVND (reference sequence). V shed 6 bases, J shed 5 bases, and the junction held 5 bases outside the gene matches. This CDR3 is built from 13 residues.

In its sample, this clone was seen a few times. V usage is TRBV7-9 and J usage is TRBJ2-7; 7 bases map to TRBD1. The CDR3 has 14 residues. CDR1 SEHNR and CDR2 FQNEAQ come from the germline V gene (reference sequence). J gave up 3 bases and V 4 bases, and 6 bases lay outside the gene matches. CDR3 region: CASSSTTGIYEQYF. Here the CDR3 DNA reads TGTGCCAGCAGCTCAACGACAGGGATCTACGAGCAGTACTTC.

This clone has a single count. This chain uses TRBV3-1 (or the pseudogene TRBV3-2) with TRBJ2-3; TRBD2 matches 9 bases. V lost 2 bases to trimming and J lost 2 bases; unmatched junction nucleotides: 11. Per germline, CDR1 LGHDT and CDR2 YNNKEL (reference sequence). This CDR3 has 18 amino acids. CDR3 sequence (DNA): TGTGCCAGCAGCCAAAATGAAGAGCGGGGGGCTTACACAGATACGCAGTATTTT. Its translation is CASSQNEERGAYTDTQYF.

This clone was seen only a few times. The chain employs TRBV6-2 or TRBV6-3 and TRBJ2-7; D uncertain. The CDR3 totals 12 residues. Between the trimmed V and J ends, which lost 2 bases and 0 bases, there was a span of 2 bases. The germline gives CDR1 MNHEY, CDR2 SVGEGT. The CDR3 sequence is CASSYTSYEQYF. The CDR3 DNA is TGTGCCAGCAGTTACACCTCCTACGAGCAGTACTTC.

J is TRBJ1-1 and V is TRBV6-4, with a tentative D call TRBD1 (5 bases). Germline V gives CDR1 MRHNA, CDR2 SNTAGT. CDR3 size: 12 residues. Trimming took off 4 bases at V and 7 bases at J, with 10 bases between the two ends. CDR3 bases: TGTGCCAGCAGTGGGTCCGGGGGTGAAGCTTTCTTT. Translation: CASSGSGGEAFF.